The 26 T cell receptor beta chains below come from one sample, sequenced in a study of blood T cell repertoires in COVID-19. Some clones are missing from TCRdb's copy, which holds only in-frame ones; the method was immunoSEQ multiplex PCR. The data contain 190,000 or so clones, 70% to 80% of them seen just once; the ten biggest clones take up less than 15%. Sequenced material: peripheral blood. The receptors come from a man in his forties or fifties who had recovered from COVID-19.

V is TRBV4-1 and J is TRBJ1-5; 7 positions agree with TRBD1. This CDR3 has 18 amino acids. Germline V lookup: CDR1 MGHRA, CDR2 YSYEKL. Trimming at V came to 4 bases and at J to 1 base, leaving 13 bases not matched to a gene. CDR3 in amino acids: CASSPTGTVLGSNQPQHF. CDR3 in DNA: TGCGCCAGCAGCCCGACCGGGACAGTGTTGGGGAGCAATCAGCCCCAGCATTTT.

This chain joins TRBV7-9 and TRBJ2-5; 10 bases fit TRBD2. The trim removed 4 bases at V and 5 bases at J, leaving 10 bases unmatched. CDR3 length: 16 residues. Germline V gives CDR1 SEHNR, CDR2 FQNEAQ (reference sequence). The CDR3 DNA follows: TGTGCCAGCAGCTCCGCCGGGACTAGCGTCGGCGAGACCCAGTACTTC. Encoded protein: CASSSAGTSVGETQYF.

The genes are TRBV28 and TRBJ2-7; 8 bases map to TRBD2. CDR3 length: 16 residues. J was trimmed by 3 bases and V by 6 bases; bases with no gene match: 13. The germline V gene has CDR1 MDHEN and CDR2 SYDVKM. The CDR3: CASRTPGGVGIYEQYF. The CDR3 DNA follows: TGTGCCAGCAGGACCCCGGGAGGGGTTGGCATCTACGAGCAGTACTTC.

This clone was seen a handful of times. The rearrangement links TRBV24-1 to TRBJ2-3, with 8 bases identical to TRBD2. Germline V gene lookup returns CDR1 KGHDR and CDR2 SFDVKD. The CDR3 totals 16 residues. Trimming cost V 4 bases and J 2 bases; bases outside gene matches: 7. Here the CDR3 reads CATSEAGGGNTDTQYF. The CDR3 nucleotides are TGTGCCACCAGTGAGGCCGGCGGGGGGAACACAGATACGCAGTATTTT.

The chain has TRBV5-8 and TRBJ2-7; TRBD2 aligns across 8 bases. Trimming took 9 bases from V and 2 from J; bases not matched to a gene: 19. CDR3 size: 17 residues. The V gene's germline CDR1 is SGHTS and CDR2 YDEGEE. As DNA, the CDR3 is TGTGCCACCCTTCTATTGTTGAGCGGGAGATTTGCCTACGAGCAGTACTTC. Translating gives CATLLLLSGRFAYEQYF. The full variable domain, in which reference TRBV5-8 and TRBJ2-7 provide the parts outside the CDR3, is EAGVTQSPTHLIKTRGQQATLRCSPISGHTSVYWYQQALGLGLQFLLWYDEGEERNRGNFPPRFSGRQFPNYSSELNVNALELEDSALYLCATLLLLSGRFAYEQYFGPGTRLTVT.

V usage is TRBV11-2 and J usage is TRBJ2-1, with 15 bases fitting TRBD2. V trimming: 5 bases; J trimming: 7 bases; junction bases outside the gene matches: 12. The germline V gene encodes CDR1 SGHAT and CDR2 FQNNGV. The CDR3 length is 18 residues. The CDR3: CASSPRTSGRAVRNEQFF. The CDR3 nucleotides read TGTGCCAGCAGCCCACGGACTAGCGGGAGGGCCGTTAGAAATGAGCAGTTCTTC.

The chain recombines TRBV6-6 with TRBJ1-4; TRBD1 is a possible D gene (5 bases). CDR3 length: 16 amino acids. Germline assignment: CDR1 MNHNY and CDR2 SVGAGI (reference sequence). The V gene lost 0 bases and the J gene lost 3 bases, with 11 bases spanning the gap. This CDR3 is CASSYSQGGSNEKLFF. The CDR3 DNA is TGTGCCAGCAGTTACTCCCAGGGAGGATCTAATGAAAAACTGTTTTTT.

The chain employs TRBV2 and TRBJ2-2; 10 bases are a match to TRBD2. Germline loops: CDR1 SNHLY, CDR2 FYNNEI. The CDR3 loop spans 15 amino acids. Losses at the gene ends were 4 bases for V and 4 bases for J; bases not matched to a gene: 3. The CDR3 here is CASSVSGRFTGELFF. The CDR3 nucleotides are TGTGCCAGCAGTGTTAGCGGGAGGTTCACCGGGGAGCTGTTTTTT.

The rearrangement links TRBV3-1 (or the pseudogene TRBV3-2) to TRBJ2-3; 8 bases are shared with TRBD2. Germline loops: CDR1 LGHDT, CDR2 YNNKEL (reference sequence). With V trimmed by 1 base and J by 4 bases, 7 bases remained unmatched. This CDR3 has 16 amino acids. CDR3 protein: CASSQVAREDADTQYF. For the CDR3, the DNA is TGTGCCAGCAGCCAAGTGGCGCGGGAGGATGCAGATACGCAGTATTTT.

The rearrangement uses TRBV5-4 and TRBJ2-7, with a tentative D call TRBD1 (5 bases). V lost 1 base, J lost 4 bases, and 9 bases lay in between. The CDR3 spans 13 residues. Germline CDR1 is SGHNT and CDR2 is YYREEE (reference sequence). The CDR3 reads CASSLKGIYEQYF. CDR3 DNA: TGTGCCAGCAGCTTGAAGGGGATTTACGAGCAGTACTTC.

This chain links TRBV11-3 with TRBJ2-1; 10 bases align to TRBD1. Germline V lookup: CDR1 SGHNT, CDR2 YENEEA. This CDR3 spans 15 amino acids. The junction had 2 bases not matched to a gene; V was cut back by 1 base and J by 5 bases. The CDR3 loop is CASSLGGTGDNEQFF. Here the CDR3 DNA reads TGTGCCAGCAGCTTAGGCGGGACAGGGGACAATGAGCAGTTCTTC.

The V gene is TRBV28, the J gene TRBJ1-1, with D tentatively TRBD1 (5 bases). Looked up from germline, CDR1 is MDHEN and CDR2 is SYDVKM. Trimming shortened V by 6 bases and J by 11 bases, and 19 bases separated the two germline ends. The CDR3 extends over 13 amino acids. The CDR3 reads CASRTSGGVRAFF. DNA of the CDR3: TGTGCCAGCAGGACCTCTGGGGGGGTCAGGGCTTTCTTT.

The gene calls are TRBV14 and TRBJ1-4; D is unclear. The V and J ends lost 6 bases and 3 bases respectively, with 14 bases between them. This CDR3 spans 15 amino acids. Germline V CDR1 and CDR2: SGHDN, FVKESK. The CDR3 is CASSGSLRANEKLFF. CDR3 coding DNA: TGTGCCAGCAGTGGGAGTCTCCGGGCTAATGAAAAACTGTTTTTT.

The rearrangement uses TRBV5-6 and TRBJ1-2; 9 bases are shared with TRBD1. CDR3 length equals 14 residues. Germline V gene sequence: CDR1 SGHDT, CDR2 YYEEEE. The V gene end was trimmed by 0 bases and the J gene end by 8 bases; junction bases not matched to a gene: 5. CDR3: CASSLVQGARGYTF. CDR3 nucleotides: TGTGCCAGCAGCTTGGTACAGGGGGCTAGAGGCTACACCTTC.

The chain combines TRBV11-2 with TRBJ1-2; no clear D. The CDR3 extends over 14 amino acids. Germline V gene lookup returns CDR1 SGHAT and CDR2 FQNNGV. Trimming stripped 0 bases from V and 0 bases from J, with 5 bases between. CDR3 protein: CASSLDPANYGYTF. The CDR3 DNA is TGTGCCAGCAGCTTAGATCCAGCTAACTATGGCTACACCTTC.

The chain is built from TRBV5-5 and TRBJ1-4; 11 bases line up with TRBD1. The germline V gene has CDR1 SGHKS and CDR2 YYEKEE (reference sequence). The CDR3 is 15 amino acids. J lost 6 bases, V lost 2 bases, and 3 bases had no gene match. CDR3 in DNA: TGTGCCAGCAGCTTACGGACAGGGGGCGATGAAAAACTGTTTTTT. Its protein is CASSLRTGGDEKLFF.

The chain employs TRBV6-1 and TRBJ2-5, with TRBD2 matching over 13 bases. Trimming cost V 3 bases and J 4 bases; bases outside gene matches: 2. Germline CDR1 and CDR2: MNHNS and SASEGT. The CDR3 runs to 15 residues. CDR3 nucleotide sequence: TGTGCCAGCAGTGACCGACTAGCGGGAGGAGAGACCCAGTACTTC. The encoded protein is CASSDRLAGGETQYF.

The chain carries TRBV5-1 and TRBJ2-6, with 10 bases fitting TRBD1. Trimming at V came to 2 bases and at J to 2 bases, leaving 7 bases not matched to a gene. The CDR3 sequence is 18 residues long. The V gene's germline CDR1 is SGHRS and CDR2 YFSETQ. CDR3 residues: CASSLRTGGGTGANVLTF. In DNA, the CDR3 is TGCGCCAGCAGCTTACGGACAGGGGGAGGAACTGGGGCCAACGTCCTGACTTTC.

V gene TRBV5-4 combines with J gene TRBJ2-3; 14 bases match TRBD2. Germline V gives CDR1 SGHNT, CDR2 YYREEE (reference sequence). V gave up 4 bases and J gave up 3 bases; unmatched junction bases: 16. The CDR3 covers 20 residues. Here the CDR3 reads CASSPRTPRLAGGRTDTQYF. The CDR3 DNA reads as TGTGCCAGCAGCCCCCGAACTCCTAGACTAGCGGGAGGGCGAACAGATACGCAGTATTTT.

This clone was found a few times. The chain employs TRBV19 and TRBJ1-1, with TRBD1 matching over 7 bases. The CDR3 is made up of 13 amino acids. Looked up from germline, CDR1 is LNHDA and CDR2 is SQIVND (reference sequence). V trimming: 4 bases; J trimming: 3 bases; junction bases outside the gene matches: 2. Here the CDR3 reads CASSTGGYTEAFF. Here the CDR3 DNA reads TGTGCCAGTAGTACAGGGGGGTACACTGAAGCTTTCTTT.

The CDR3 here is CAWNPALADNEQFF. The CDR3 nucleotides are TGTGCCTGGAACCCCGCACTAGCGGACAATGAGCAGTTCTTC. This sequence joins TRBV30 and TRBJ2-1; 8 positions agree with TRBD2. The CDR3 is made up of 14 amino acids. The trim removed 4 bases at V and 5 bases at J, leaving 7 bases unmatched. From germline, CDR1 is GTSNPN and CDR2 SVGIG (reference sequence).

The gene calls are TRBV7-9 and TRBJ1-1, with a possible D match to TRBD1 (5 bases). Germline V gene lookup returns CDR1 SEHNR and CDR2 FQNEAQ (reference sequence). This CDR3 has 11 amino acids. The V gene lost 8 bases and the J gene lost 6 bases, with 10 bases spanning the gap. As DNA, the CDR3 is TGTGCCAGCCAGGGTGCGTCTGAAGCTTTCTTT. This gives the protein CASQGASEAFF.

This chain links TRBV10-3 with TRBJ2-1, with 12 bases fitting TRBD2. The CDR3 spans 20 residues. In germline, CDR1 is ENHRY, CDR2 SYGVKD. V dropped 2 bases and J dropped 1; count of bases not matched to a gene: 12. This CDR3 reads CAISEILLAGGPRSYNEQFF. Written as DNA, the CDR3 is TGTGCCATCAGTGAGATACTCCTAGCGGGAGGGCCGAGGTCCTACAATGAGCAGTTCTTC.

CDR3 amino acids: CASSLASGGNTGELFF. The CDR3 bases are TGTGCCAGCAGCTTAGCGAGCGGGGGAAACACCGGGGAGCTGTTTTTT. The chain has TRBV7-6 and TRBJ2-2, with TRBD2 matching over 8 bases. The germline V gene encodes CDR1 SGHVS and CDR2 FNYEAQ. The ends lost 0 bases at V and 2 bases at J; junction bases unmatched: 2. The CDR3 sequence is 16 residues long.

The CDR3 DNA reads TGTGCCAGCAGTTTATACTACGAGCAGTACTTC. Protein product: CASSLYYEQYF. The gene calls are TRBV12-3 or TRBV12-4 and TRBJ2-7; D unresolved. CDR3 length equals 11 residues. With 2 bases removed from V and 3 bases from J, the gap between germline ends came to 2 bases.

CDR3 nucleotides: TGTGCCAGCAGCTCCCGAGGGAGCTCCTATAATTCACCCCTCCACTTT. It is translated as CASSSRGSSYNSPLHF. V and J are TRBV9 and TRBJ1-6; D unresolved. Germline loops: CDR1 SGDLS, CDR2 YYNGEE. CDR3 length: 16 residues. The V gene lost 4 bases and the J gene lost 0 bases, with 11 bases spanning the gap.